This entry lists 18 T cell receptor beta chains sequenced from one sample in a study of T-cell memory formation after mild COVID-19. Each CDR3 protein gets one entry after TCRdb re-called the 5' RACE reads with MiXCR. The sample includes about 270,000 distinct CDR3 sequences, less than 20% of them seen just once. Sequences were obtained from PBMCs or a T cell subset sorted from them (not recorded which). The source is an adult woman who had mild COVID-19 (a few samples of this study predate the infection). Cell type and time point are not known.

For the CDR3, the DNA is TGTGCCATCGGACTAGTTGGTTCCTACGAGCAGTACTTC. It codes for CAIGLVGSYEQYF. The chain is built from TRBV6-6 and TRBJ2-7; 7 bases match TRBD2. Trimming at V came to 10 bases and at J to 1 base, leaving 7 bases not matched to a gene. This CDR3 contains 13 residues. The germline gives CDR1 MNHNY, CDR2 SVGAGI (reference sequence).

This clonotype showed up just a few times. The chain employs TRBV24-1 and TRBJ2-2; no definite D call. V shed 9 bases and J shed 1 base, with 8 bases lying between them. Germline CDR1 is KGHDR and CDR2 is SFDVKD. The CDR3 covers 13 residues. CDR3 sequence: CATRAMNTGELFF. The CDR3 DNA is TGTGCCACCCGGGCAATGAACACCGGGGAGCTGTTTTTT.

This clonotype occurred a few times. This rearrangement joins TRBV7-6 to TRBJ2-7, with a possible D match to TRBD2 (5 bases). CDR1 is SGHVS, CDR2 FNYEAQ, per germline. With 2 bases removed from V and 1 base from J, the gap between germline ends came to 15 bases. The CDR3 consists of 16 residues. Here the CDR3 DNA reads TGTGCCAGCAGCTTATTACCGCCTTCGGGGTCCTACGAGCAGTACTTC. Its protein product is CASSLLPPSGSYEQYF.

This clonotype was counted between two and nine times. This sequence joins TRBV19 and TRBJ2-7; a possible D gene is TRBD2 (6 bases). Looked up from germline, CDR1 is LNHDA and CDR2 is SQIVND (reference sequence). Trimming removed 3 bases from V and 9 bases from J, with 12 bases in between. This CDR3 region has 12 residues. CDR3 DNA: TGTGCCAGTAGTATCCAGGAGGGGCGGCAGTACTTC. It encodes CASSIQEGRQYF.

This clonotype was counted between two and nine times. One junction end disagrees with the germline gene, perhaps due to a read error. This sequence joins TRBV4-3 and TRBJ2-7; TRBD2 aligns across 11 bases. Germline CDR1 LGHNA, CDR2 YSLEER. The CDR3 is made up of 15 amino acids. The CDR3 sequence: CASSKDTSGSYEQYF. CDR3 nucleotide sequence: TGCGCCAGCAGCAAAGACACTAGCGGGAGCTACGAGCAGTACTTC.

This clonotype appeared a few times. This chain joins TRBV12-3 or TRBV12-4 and TRBJ2-2; 12 positions agree with TRBD2. CDR3 length: 15 amino acids. V was clipped by 5 bases and J by 5 bases; unmatched bases: 3. The CDR3 nucleotides read TGTGCCAGCAGTCCTGGACTAGCGGGGACCGGGGAGCTGTTTTTT. It codes for CASSPGLAGTGELFF.

This rearrangement joins TRBV27 to TRBJ2-6; TRBD1 matches 11 bases. CDR3 length: 18 amino acids. Germline V gene data show CDR1 as MNHEY and CDR2 as SMNVEV (reference sequence). The V and J ends lost 1 base and 2 bases, in that order; junction bases with no gene match: 4. The CDR3 here is CASSLLGQGGTGANVLTF. The CDR3 region has the DNA TGTGCCAGCAGTTTATTGGGACAGGGGGGCACTGGGGCCAACGTCCTGACTTTC.

The chain recombines TRBV7-3 with TRBJ1-6; the match to TRBD1 covers 7 bases. There are 16 residues in the CDR3. V shed 7 bases and J 14 bases; nucleotides not matched to a gene: 20. Germline V gene sequence: CDR1 SGHTA, CDR2 FQGTGA. The CDR3 spells CASNYRGTAPPEALHF. In nucleotides, the CDR3 is TGTGCCAGCAACTATCGTGGGACAGCCCCGCCGGAGGCCCTCCACTTT.

This chain connects TRBV29-1 to TRBJ1-1; D unresolved. The V gene's germline CDR1 is SQVTM and CDR2 ANQGSEA. Trimming stripped 4 bases from V and 7 bases from J, with 13 bases between. The CDR3 extends over 12 amino acids. This CDR3 reads CSVVDDKGEAFF. DNA of the CDR3: TGCAGCGTTGTTGACGACAAGGGTGAAGCTTTCTTT.

The chain recombines TRBV28 with TRBJ2-3; D is uncertain. Deletions cut 6 bases from V and 3 bases from J, with 7 bases between. Per germline, CDR1 MDHEN and CDR2 SYDVKM. This CDR3 has 12 residues. CDR3 in amino acids: CASRRATDTQYF. CDR3 nucleotide sequence: TGTGCCAGCAGACGGGCGACAGATACGCAGTATTTT.

This rearrangement joins TRBV6-2 or TRBV6-3 to TRBJ2-7, with TRBD2 identical over 13 bases. V shed 2 bases, J shed 2 bases, and the junction held 6 bases outside the gene matches. Germline assignment: CDR1 MNHEY and CDR2 SVGEGT. The CDR3 runs to 17 residues. The CDR3 nucleotides read TGTGCCAGCAGTTACGGGAGGACTAGCGGGAGTCCCTACGAGCAGTACTTC. Amino acids: CASSYGRTSGSPYEQYF.

This clonotype was counted a few times. The rearrangement uses TRBV11-1 and TRBJ2-2; 8 bases align to TRBD1. There are 15 residues in the CDR3. V was clipped by 5 bases and J by 7 bases; unmatched bases: 9. CDR1 and CDR2 from the germline V gene are SGHAT and FQDESV (reference sequence). The CDR3 loop reads CASSPGQGRIGELFF. DNA for the CDR3: TGTGCCAGCAGCCCAGGACAGGGTCGTATCGGGGAGCTGTTTTTT.

The rearrangement links TRBV5-6 to TRBJ2-5; the D gene is possibly TRBD1 (7 bases). In germline, CDR1 is SGHDT, CDR2 YYEEEE. The CDR3 contains 14 residues. The V end was cut by 3 bases, the J end by 5 bases, with 14 bases between. The CDR3 reads CASSWIRGRETQYF. The CDR3 coding sequence is TGTGCCAGCAGCTGGATCAGGGGGAGGGAGACCCAGTACTTC.

This clonotype has ten or more counts. One junction end disagrees with the germline gene, perhaps due to a read error. The chain uses TRBV4-2 and TRBJ2-7, with D tentatively TRBD1 (6 bases). The CDR3 extends over 13 amino acids. Germline V gene sequence: CDR1 LGHNA, CDR2 YNFKEQ. The CDR3 DNA reads as TGCGCCAGCAGCCAAGATAGGGGGTACGAGCAGTACTTC. Its translation: CASSQDRGYEQYF.

In its sample, this clonotype was seen a few times. The gene calls are TRBV24-1 and TRBJ2-1; D not certain. The CDR3 length is 16 residues. Trimming removed 1 base from V and 6 bases from J, with 15 bases in between. Germline CDR1 is KGHDR and CDR2 is SFDVKD. CDR3 protein: CATSDLPRVSSNEQFF. The DNA of the CDR3 is TGTGCCACCAGTGATTTACCGCGCGTTAGCTCCAATGAGCAGTTCTTC.

The chain employs TRBV6-2 or TRBV6-3 and TRBJ2-7, with 8 nucleotides matching TRBD2. CDR1 is MNHEY and CDR2 is SVGEGT in the germline V gene. CDR3 length: 15 amino acids. V trimming: 5 bases; J trimming: 3 bases; junction bases outside the gene matches: 9. The CDR3 nucleotides are TGTGCCAGCAGTCGACCCGGGACTAGGAACTACGAGCAGTACTTC. This translates into CASSRPGTRNYEQYF.

This clonotype was counted between two and nine times. The chain is built from TRBV11-2 and TRBJ1-1, with TRBD1 matching 7 bases. CDR1 and CDR2 from the germline V gene are SGHAT and FQNNGV. The CDR3 contains 15 residues. After removal of 5 bases from V and 3 bases from J, the junction contained 9 bases not matched to a gene. CDR3 DNA: TGTGCCAGCAGCGGTCAGACAGGGCCGTACACTGAAGCTTTCTTT. As protein: CASSGQTGPYTEAFF. The full variable domain, rest sourced from reference TRBV11-2 and TRBJ1-1, is EAGVAQSPRYKIIEKRQSVAFWCNPISGHATLYWYQQILGQGPKLLIQFQNNGVVDDSQLPKDRFSAERLKGVDSTLKIQPAKLEDSAVYLCASSGQTGPYTEAFFGQGTRLTVV.

Only a few counts were recorded for this clonotype. This chain connects TRBV5-6 to TRBJ1-1, with 11 bases aligning to TRBD1. Germline V CDR1 and CDR2: SGHDT, YYEEEE. After removal of 3 bases from V and 11 bases from J, the junction contained 3 bases not matched to a gene. The CDR3 runs 12 residues. The CDR3, as DNA: TGTGCCAGCAGCTGGACAGGGGGCTTTGCTTTCTTT. Translating it yields CASSWTGGFAFF.